The 8 T cell receptor beta chains reported below all come from one sample, sequenced in a study of shared clonotypes between healthy human individuals. CD45RO-negative cells were positively selected for CCR7, leaving out terminally differentiated effector memory CD45RA+ cells. Sequencing used immunoSEQ multiplex PCR; TCRdb keeps in-frame clones, though not all of them. The data hold around 1.9 million clones, with approximately 94% observed a single time. Material for sequencing was naive CD8+ T cells from PBMCs. These receptors came from a man younger than 35 in good health. Some clones in this sample may be carry-over from other donors' samples.

CDR3 in DNA: TGTGCCAGCAGTGGGATCCGTACGAACACTGAAGCTTTCTTT. Amino acids: CASSGIRTNTEAFF. The chain links TRBV6-1 to TRBJ1-1; D is unresolved. Germline CDR1 is MNHNS and CDR2 is SASEGT. The CDR3 contains 14 residues. V was cut by 4 bases and J by 1 base, with 10 bases left in between.

The chain is built from TRBV15 and TRBJ1-4; the D gene is possibly TRBD1 (6 bases). This CDR3 is 16 amino acids long. The germline CDR1 and CDR2 sequences are LNHNV and YYDKDF (reference sequence). V shed 4 bases and J shed 4 bases, with 16 bases lying between them. The CDR3 protein is CATSKGGPVNNEKLFF. The CDR3 coding sequence is TGTGCCACCAGCAAGGGGGGACCGGTAAATAATGAAAAACTGTTTTTT.

V is TRBV7-8 and J is TRBJ2-7; 12 nucleotides align to TRBD2. CDR3 length: 17 residues. Looked up from germline, CDR1 is SGHVS and CDR2 is FQNEAQ. V was clipped by 5 bases and J by 5 bases; unmatched bases: 13. The DNA of the CDR3 is TGTGCCAGCAGCCCTAGACTAGCGGGAGCTTCTATCCACGAGCAGTACTTC. Translation gives CASSPRLAGASIHEQYF.

J is TRBJ2-2 and V is TRBV7-9, with TRBD2 matching 10 bases. Germline loops: CDR1 SEHNR, CDR2 FQNEAQ (reference sequence). This CDR3 comprises 19 residues. The J segment lost 5 bases and the V segment lost 0 bases, leaving 12 bases of the junction unmatched. CDR3 protein: CASSLARASGRSYTGELFF. Written as DNA, the CDR3 is TGTGCCAGCAGCTTAGCCCGGGCTAGCGGGAGATCTTATACCGGGGAGCTGTTTTTT.

V and J are TRBV18 and TRBJ2-1; D is unresolved. Germline V gene data show CDR1 as KGHSH and CDR2 as LQKENI. This CDR3 spans 16 amino acids. Trimming took off 4 bases at V and 1 base at J, with 14 bases between the two ends. The CDR3 region has the DNA TGTGCCAGCTCACGAAAAGAGGTGCGATCCTACAATGAGCAGTTCTTC. Its protein product is CASSRKEVRSYNEQFF.

The genes are TRBV11-2 and TRBJ2-5, with D maybe TRBD2 (5 bases). V lost 5 bases and J 2 bases, leaving 12 bases between the germline ends. This CDR3 has 14 residues. Germline-derived CDR1 and CDR2 are SGHAT and FQNNGV. CDR3 nucleotides: TGTGCCAGCAGCCGGACTTGGCCACAAGAGACCCAGTACTTC. Its protein is CASSRTWPQETQYF.

Only one count was recorded for this clone. The chain couples TRBV4-2 to TRBJ2-7; maybe TRBD1 (5 bases). Trimming cost V 1 base and J 3 bases, with 7 bases left between them. CDR1 is LGHNA, CDR2 YNFKEQ, per germline. The length of the CDR3 is 13 residues. Here the CDR3 reads CASSQAQGYEQYF. The CDR3 DNA follows: TGTGCCAGCAGCCAAGCTCAGGGCTACGAGCAGTACTTC.

The chain links TRBV5-4 to TRBJ2-1, with D possibly matching TRBD2 (5 bases). Germline assignment: CDR1 SGHNT and CDR2 YYREEE (reference sequence). Trimming took off 1 base at V and 0 bases at J, with 14 bases between the two ends. The CDR3 sequence is 17 residues long. CDR3 region: CASSLFLDWISYNEQFF. CDR3 sequence (DNA): TGTGCCAGCAGCTTGTTTCTGGACTGGATCTCCTACAATGAGCAGTTCTTC.